A single sample is the source of the 21 T cell receptor beta chains below, sequenced in a study of cytotoxic CD8 clonotypes in ibrutinib-treated CLL. Data came from immunoSEQ multiplex PCR; TCRdb stores just in-frame clones and leaves some out. The table lists about 140,000 clones, around 84% of them singletons. This specimen was PBMCs, taken after 36 months of ibrutinib treatment. These receptors came from a human donor with chronic lymphocytic leukemia.

The chain combines TRBV5-3 with TRBJ2-7; D gene uncertain. TRBV5-3 qualifies as an ORF whose function is uncertain. V dropped 5 bases and J dropped 4 bases, with 7 bases sitting between them. This CDR3 is built from 11 residues. CDR3 residues: CARSRRYEQYF. The DNA for the CDR3 is TGTGCCAGAAGTCGGAGATACGAGCAGTACTTC.

The CDR3 spells CASSPRTGGSEKLFF. The CDR3, as DNA: TGTGCCAGCAGCCCTCGGACAGGGGGATCTGAAAAACTGTTTTTT. The chain uses TRBV7-9 and TRBJ1-4, with 10 positions matching TRBD1. CDR3 length equals 15 residues. Germline V CDR1 and CDR2: SEHNR, FQNEAQ (reference sequence). V was clipped by 5 bases and J by 7 bases; unmatched bases: 7.

The genes are TRBV5-5 and TRBJ1-1; the D is unclear. The CDR3 has 12 residues. Germline CDR1 and CDR2: SGHKS and YYEKEE (reference sequence). Trimming stripped 1 base from V and 5 bases from J, with 6 bases between. CDR3 sequence: CASSLSGTEAFF. DNA of the CDR3: TGTGCCAGCAGCTTGTCCGGGACTGAAGCTTTCTTT.

The genes are TRBV6-1 and TRBJ2-7, with 11 nucleotides matching TRBD1. Unmatched junction bases numbered 11, after V lost 10 bases and J lost 3 bases. The CDR3 length is 15 residues. Germline V gene sequence: CDR1 MNHNS, CDR2 SASEGT. For the CDR3, the DNA is TGTGCCACCCTAAGGGACAGGGGGTCGGACTACGAGCAGTACTTC. Residues: CATLRDRGSDYEQYF.

CDR3 sequence: CASSERLAVGYTF. CDR3 in DNA: TGTGCCAGCAGTGAAAGATTGGCTGTCGGCTACACCTTC. This rearrangement joins TRBV25-1 to TRBJ1-2; D remains unclear. Germline CDR1 MGHDK, CDR2 SYGVNS. Deletions cut 2 bases from V and 8 bases from J, with 12 bases between. The CDR3 is 13 amino acids.

The rearrangement uses TRBV30 and TRBJ2-3; D call uncertain. This CDR3 has 14 amino acids. The V end was cut by 5 bases, the J end by 5 bases, with 17 bases between. Germline assignment: CDR1 GTSNPN and CDR2 SVGIG (reference sequence). CDR3 bases: TGTGCCTGGGGGTTCGGACCAATGGGAGATACGCAGTATTTT. It specifies CAWGFGPMGDTQYF.

The V gene is TRBV18, the J gene TRBJ1-5; the D gene is possibly TRBD1 (6 bases). V lost 3 bases, J lost 6 bases, and 15 bases lay in between. The CDR3 spans 15 residues. Germline V gene data show CDR1 as KGHSH and CDR2 as LQKENI. The CDR3 region has the DNA TGTGCCAGCTCACCTCCAGGGGTTGGGGGTCAGCCCCAGCATTTT. Protein sequence: CASSPPGVGGQPQHF.

The chain joins TRBV2 to TRBJ2-1, with D possibly matching TRBD1 (6 bases). CDR1 and CDR2 (germline): SNHLY, FYNNEI. Between the trimmed V and J ends, which lost 10 bases and 8 bases, there was a span of 12 bases. This CDR3 is built from 11 residues. CDR3 DNA sequence: TGTGCCAAGTACAGGGTACATGAGCAGTTCTTC. Translating it yields CAKYRVHEQFF.

In its sample, this clone was seen a few times. The CDR3 region has the DNA TGTGCCAGCAGCTCGTGGACAGGGTCCTATGGCTACACCTTC. Protein: CASSSWTGSYGYTF. V gene TRBV5-8 combines with J gene TRBJ1-2; 8 bases map to TRBD1. The CDR3 covers 14 residues. The V and J ends lost 3 bases and 4 bases, in that order; junction bases with no gene match: 5. Germline CDR1 is SGHTS and CDR2 is YDEGEE.

This clone was counted a single time. The rearrangement uses TRBV29-1 and TRBJ1-2, with 7 bases matching TRBD1. V trimming: 6 bases; J trimming: 3 bases; junction bases outside the gene matches: 7. Germline CDR1 reads SQVTM; CDR2 reads ANQGSEA. This CDR3 has 13 amino acids. Here the CDR3 reads CSVATGSDYGYTF. CDR3 in DNA: TGCAGCGTAGCGACAGGGAGCGACTATGGCTACACCTTC.

The V gene is TRBV7-6, the J gene TRBJ1-4, with 7 bases fitting TRBD1. This CDR3 comprises 18 residues. CDR1 and CDR2 from the germline V gene are SGHVS and FNYEAQ. The V segment lost 5 bases and the J segment 8 bases; nucleotides outside the gene matches: 20. CDR3 residues: CASSVHPPSRQGGEKLFF. CDR3 DNA sequence: TGTGCCAGCAGCGTCCATCCTCCTTCCCGACAGGGAGGGGAAAAACTGTTTTTT.

V is TRBV5-4 and J is TRBJ2-5; TRBD2 is a possible D gene (7 bases). The V end was cut by 3 bases, the J end by 4 bases, with 19 bases between. The CDR3 totals 16 residues. CDR1 is SGHNT and CDR2 is YYREEE in the germline V gene (reference sequence). The CDR3 nucleotides read TGTGCCAGCAGCTCGGAGGGGGGGGGCCCCCGAGAGACCCAGTACTTC. Translation: CASSSEGGGPRETQYF.

V is TRBV11-3 and J is TRBJ2-3; a weak D match, TRBD2 (7 bases). The CDR3 has 14 residues. The V gene's germline CDR1 is SGHNT and CDR2 YENEEA. V lost 5 bases and J lost 2, with 11 bases in between. DNA for the CDR3: TGTGCCAGCAGCCGGGGGGCCCCCACAGATACGCAGTATTTT. Amino acids: CASSRGAPTDTQYF.

The chain employs TRBV28 and TRBJ2-7; 10 positions match TRBD1. After removal of 6 bases from V and 9 bases from J, the junction contained 8 bases not matched to a gene. The CDR3 covers 13 residues. Germline values: CDR1 MDHEN, CDR2 SYDVKM. The CDR3, as DNA: TGTGCCAGCAGCCTCCAGACAGGGGGCGCGCAGTACTTC. This codes for CASSLQTGGAQYF. The full variable domain, in which reference TRBV28 and TRBJ2-7 provide the parts outside the CDR3, is DVKVTQSSRYLVKRTGEKVFLECVQDMDHENMFWYRQDPGLGLRLIYFSYDVKMKEKGDIPEGYSVSREKKERFSLILESASTNQTSMYLCASSLQTGGAQYFGPGTRLTVT.

The chain links TRBV11-3 to TRBJ2-7; D gene uncertain. Germline lookup yields CDR1 SGHNT and CDR2 YENEEA. The CDR3 loop spans 12 amino acids. Trimming pared 3 bases from V and 3 bases from J, leaving 6 bases between. The CDR3 reads CASSFSGYEQYF. CDR3 bases: TGTGCCAGCAGCTTCTCGGGCTACGAGCAGTACTTC.

This sequence joins TRBV4-2 and TRBJ2-2, with 8 bases fitting TRBD2. The CDR3 is 17 amino acids. Germline-derived CDR1 and CDR2 are LGHNA and YNFKEQ. J gave up 1 base and V 0 bases, and 4 bases lay outside the gene matches. Here the CDR3 DNA reads TGTGCCAGCAGCCAAGATACGGGGGGGAGGAACACCGGGGAGCTGTTTTTT. Encoded protein: CASSQDTGGRNTGELFF.

This chain uses TRBV5-1 with TRBJ1-4; no clear D gene. This CDR3 is 13 amino acids long. Germline V gene data show CDR1 as SGHRS and CDR2 as YFSETQ. V was cut by 6 bases and J by 6 bases, with 12 bases left in between. As DNA, the CDR3 is TGCGCCAGCAAGAAAGGGATCTATGAAAAACTGTTTTTT. It specifies CASKKGIYEKLFF.

V is TRBV6-5 and J is TRBJ1-5; TRBD1 matches 7 bases. CDR1 and CDR2 from the germline V gene are MNHEY and SVGAGI. Trimming at V came to 4 bases and at J to 6 bases, leaving 3 bases not matched to a gene. This CDR3 comprises 13 residues. CDR3 residues: CASSLQGSQPQHF. The CDR3 nucleotides read TGTGCCAGCAGTTTACAGGGGAGTCAGCCCCAGCATTTT.

The chain couples TRBV11-2 to TRBJ2-1; tentative D call: TRBD1 (6 bases). CDR1 and CDR2 from the germline V gene are SGHAT and FQNNGV. The CDR3 is 11 residues long. Trimming cost V 11 bases and J 4 bases, with 9 bases left between them. The CDR3 spells CAAGAYNEQFF. CDR3 in DNA: TGTGCCGCAGGGGCATACAATGAGCAGTTCTTC.

This clone appeared a single time. J is TRBJ1-3 and V is TRBV6-6; unclear D gene. Germline loops: CDR1 MNHNY, CDR2 SVGAGI (reference sequence). Trimming took off 9 bases at V and 2 bases at J, with 11 bases between the two ends. This CDR3 has 13 amino acids. In DNA, the CDR3 is TGTGCCAGTACGGACCGAGCTGGAAACACCATATATTTT. This translates into CASTDRAGNTIYF.

The chain joins TRBV2 to TRBJ1-5; unclear D gene. V lost 5 bases and J lost 4, with 15 bases in between. Per the germline V gene, CDR1 is SNHLY and CDR2 is FYNNEI. This CDR3 spans 15 amino acids. CDR3 in amino acids: CASSPDVFRNQPQHF. CDR3 DNA: TGTGCCAGCAGTCCCGACGTATTCAGGAATCAGCCCCAGCATTTT.